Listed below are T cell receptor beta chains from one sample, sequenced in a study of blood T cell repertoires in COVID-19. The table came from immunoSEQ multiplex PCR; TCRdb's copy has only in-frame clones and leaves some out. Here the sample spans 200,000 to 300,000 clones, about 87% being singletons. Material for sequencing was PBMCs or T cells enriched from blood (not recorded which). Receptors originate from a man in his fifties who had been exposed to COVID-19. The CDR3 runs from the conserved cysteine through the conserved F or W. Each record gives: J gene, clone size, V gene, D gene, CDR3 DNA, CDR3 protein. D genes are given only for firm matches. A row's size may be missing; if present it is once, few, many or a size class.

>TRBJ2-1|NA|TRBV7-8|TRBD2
TGTGCCAGCAGCCCCCGGACTAGCGGGAGTGGTTACAATGAGCAGTTCTTC
CASSPRTSGSGYNEQFF
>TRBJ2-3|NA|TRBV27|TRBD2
TGTGCCAGCAGCCAAGATGCGGGGTGGGCTAGCGGGCGATACATAACAGATACGCAGTATTTT
CASSQDAGWASGRYITDTQYF
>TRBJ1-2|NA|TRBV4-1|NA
TGCGCCAGCAGCCAAGAACAGGGTGGCTACACCTTC
CASSQEQGGYTF
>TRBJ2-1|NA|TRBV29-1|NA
TGCAGCGTTCTGTACAATGAGCAGTTCTTC
CSVLYNEQFF
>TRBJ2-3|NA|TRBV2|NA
TGTGCCAGCAGTGGACAGATCGCCACAGATACGCAGTATTTT
CASSGQIATDTQYF
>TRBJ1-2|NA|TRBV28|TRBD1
TGTGCCACCGCCGACAGGGGATATGGCTACACCTTC
CATADRGYGYTF
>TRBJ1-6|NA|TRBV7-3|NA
TGTGCCAGCACCTCGGGCAGGGGAGAGTCCTATAATTCACCCCTCCACTTT
CASTSGRGESYNSPLHF
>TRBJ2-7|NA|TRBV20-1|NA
TGCAGTGCTAGTAGAGCCTTCTACGAGCAGTACTTC
CSASRAFYEQYF
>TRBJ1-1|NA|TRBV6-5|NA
TGTGCCAGCAGTTACCCGCCGGGGGGGTTGGTCACTGAAGCTTTCTTT
CASSYPPGGLVTEAFF
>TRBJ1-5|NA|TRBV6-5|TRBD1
TGTGCCAGCAGTCCGCGGGACAGTTATCAGCCCCAGCATTTT
CASSPRDSYQPQHF
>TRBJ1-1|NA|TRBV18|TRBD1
TGTGCCAGCTCACTTCGACAGGGTTGGAACACTGAAGCTTTCTTT
CASSLRQGWNTEAFF
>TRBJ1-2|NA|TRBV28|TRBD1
TGTGCCAGCAGTTTATCGACAGGGGGCTATGGCTACACCTTC
CASSLSTGGYGYTF
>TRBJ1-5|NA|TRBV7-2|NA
TGTGCCAGCAGCTTAGCAGTGAGTTTTAGTGGTCAGCCCCAGCATTTT
CASSLAVSFSGQPQHF
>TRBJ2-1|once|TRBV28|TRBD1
TGTGCCAGCGGGACAGCCTACAATGAGCAGTTCTTC
CASGTAYNEQFF
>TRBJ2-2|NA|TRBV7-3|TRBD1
TGTGCCAGCAGCTTAGGTTCGGGACAGGGGGCCGCCGGGGAGCTGTTTTTT
CASSLGSGQGAAGELFF
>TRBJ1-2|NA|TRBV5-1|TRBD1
TGCGCCAGCAGCTTGGGAGACAGGGGTTTTTATGGCTACACCTTC
CASSLGDRGFYGYTF
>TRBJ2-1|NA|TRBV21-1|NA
TGTGCCAGCAGCGCCCAGAAGGGTGAGCGGGCGAAAGACAATGAGCAGTTCTTC
CASSAQKGERAKDNEQFF
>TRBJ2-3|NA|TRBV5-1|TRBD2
TGCGCCAGCAGCAGGCGAGCTAGCGGGAGGGACGATACGCAGTATTTT
CASSRRASGRDDTQYF
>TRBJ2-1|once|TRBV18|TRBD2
TGTGCCAGCCAACTAGCGTCCCGGGCCCCTGAGCAGTTCTTC
CASQLASRAPEQFF
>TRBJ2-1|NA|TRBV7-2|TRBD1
TGTGCCAGCAGCAGTTACGTCGGGACAGGGTTGATAAATGAGCAGTTCTTC
CASSSYVGTGLINEQFF
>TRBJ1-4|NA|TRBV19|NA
TGTGCCAGTCTCTCGGAAACGGGGTCTAATGAAAAACTGTTTTTT
CASLSETGSNEKLFF
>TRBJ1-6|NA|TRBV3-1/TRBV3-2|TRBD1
TGTGCCAGCAGCCCCGGGACAGGGGATTCACCCCTCCACTTT
CASSPGTGDSPLHF
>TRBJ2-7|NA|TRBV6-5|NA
TGTGCCAGCAGTTACGTATCGGGGTCCTACGAGCAGTACTTC
CASSYVSGSYEQYF
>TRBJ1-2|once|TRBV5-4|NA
TGTGCCAGCAGCTTGGTGGGCGAACTCTATGGCTACACCTTC
CASSLVGELYGYTF
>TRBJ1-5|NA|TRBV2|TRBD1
TGTGCCAGCAGTTCCCACACTTACCGGGACAGGGGGCGCTGGGGCAATCAGCCCCAGCATTTT
CASSSHTYRDRGRWGNQPQHF
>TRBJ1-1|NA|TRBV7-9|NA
TGTGCCAGCAGCCAACTCTCCTCGAACACTGAAGCTTTCTTT
CASSQLSSNTEAFF
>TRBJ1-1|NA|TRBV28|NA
TGTGCCAGCAGTTTAGGCAGGGTGGACACTGAAGCTTTCTTT
CASSLGRVDTEAFF
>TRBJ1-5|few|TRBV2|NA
TGTGCCAGCAGTCCCCCAGGGATTCTCAATCAGCCCCAGCATTTT
CASSPPGILNQPQHF
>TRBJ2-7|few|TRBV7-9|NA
TGTGCCAGCAGCTTACCCTCAGGACTCTACGAGCAGTACTTC
CASSLPSGLYEQYF
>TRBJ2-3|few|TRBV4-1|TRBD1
TGCGCCAGCAGCATCACAGGGGACGGGGATACGCAGTATTTT
CASSITGDGDTQYF
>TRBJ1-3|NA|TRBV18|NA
TGTGCCAGCTCACCACCGGGGCGTGGAACTGGAAACACCATATATTTT
CASSPPGRGTGNTIYF
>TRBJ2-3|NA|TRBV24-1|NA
TGTGCCACCAGTGATTTGAAACAGGTCGGCACAGATACGCAGTATTTT
CATSDLKQVGTDTQYF
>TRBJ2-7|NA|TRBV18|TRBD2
TGTGCCAGCTCACTCAGCGGGACGATCGACGAGCAGTACTTC
CASSLSGTIDEQYF
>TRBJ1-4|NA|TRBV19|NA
TGTGCCAGTAGTCCCGCATTTAGTGGAAAACTGTTTTTT
CASSPAFSGKLFF
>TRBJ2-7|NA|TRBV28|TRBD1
TGTGCCAGCAGTTTACTATGGACAGGGGGAAGGTACGAGCAGTACTTC
CASSLLWTGGRYEQYF
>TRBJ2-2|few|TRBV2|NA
TGTGCCAGCACCGACCCCGGGTTCCGGGTGGGCACCGGGGAGCTGTTTTTT
CASTDPGFRVGTGELFF
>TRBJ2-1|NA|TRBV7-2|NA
TGTGCCAGCAGCTTAGCGGCGGGGGCGCTAAGCTACAATGAGCAGTTCTTC
CASSLAAGALSYNEQFF
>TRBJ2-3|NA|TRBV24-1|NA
TGTGCCACCAGCGGAGAAAAGGGAGGTACGCAGTATTTT
CATSGEKGGTQYF
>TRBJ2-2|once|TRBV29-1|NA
TGCAGCGTGGCCGGCGACAGTTCATCGAACACCGGGGAGCTGTTTTTT
CSVAGDSSSNTGELFF
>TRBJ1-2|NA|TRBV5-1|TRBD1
TGCGCCAGCAGCTACGAACTAGGACAGGGAGGCTATGGCTACACCTTC
CASSYELGQGGYGYTF
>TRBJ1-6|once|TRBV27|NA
TGTGCCAGCAGTTTAAAGAGGGATTCACCCCTCCACTTT
CASSLKRDSPLHF
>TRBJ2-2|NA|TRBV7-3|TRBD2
TGTGCCAGCAGCCGTATAGCGGGGGACACCGGGGAGCTGTTTTTT
CASSRIAGDTGELFF
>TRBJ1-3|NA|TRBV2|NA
TGTGCCAGCAGTTTAATAACAGGGCGTGGAAACACCATATATTTT
CASSLITGRGNTIYF
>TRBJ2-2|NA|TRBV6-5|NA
TGTGCCAGCGCTTCTGGGGGCCTACCCACCGGGGAGCTGTTTTTT
CASASGGLPTGELFF
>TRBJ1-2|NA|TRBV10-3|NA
TGTGCCATCCACCCCCAGGGTTTGGACTATGGCTACACCTTC
CAIHPQGLDYGYTF
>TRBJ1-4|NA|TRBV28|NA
TGTGCCAGTAACCCCGACGGAGCGGTAAAGGAAAAACTGTTTTTT
CASNPDGAVKEKLFF
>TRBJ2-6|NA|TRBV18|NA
TGTGCCAGCTCACCACTATCAGACAGTACGTCTGGGGCCAACGTCCTGACTTTC
CASSPLSDSTSGANVLTF